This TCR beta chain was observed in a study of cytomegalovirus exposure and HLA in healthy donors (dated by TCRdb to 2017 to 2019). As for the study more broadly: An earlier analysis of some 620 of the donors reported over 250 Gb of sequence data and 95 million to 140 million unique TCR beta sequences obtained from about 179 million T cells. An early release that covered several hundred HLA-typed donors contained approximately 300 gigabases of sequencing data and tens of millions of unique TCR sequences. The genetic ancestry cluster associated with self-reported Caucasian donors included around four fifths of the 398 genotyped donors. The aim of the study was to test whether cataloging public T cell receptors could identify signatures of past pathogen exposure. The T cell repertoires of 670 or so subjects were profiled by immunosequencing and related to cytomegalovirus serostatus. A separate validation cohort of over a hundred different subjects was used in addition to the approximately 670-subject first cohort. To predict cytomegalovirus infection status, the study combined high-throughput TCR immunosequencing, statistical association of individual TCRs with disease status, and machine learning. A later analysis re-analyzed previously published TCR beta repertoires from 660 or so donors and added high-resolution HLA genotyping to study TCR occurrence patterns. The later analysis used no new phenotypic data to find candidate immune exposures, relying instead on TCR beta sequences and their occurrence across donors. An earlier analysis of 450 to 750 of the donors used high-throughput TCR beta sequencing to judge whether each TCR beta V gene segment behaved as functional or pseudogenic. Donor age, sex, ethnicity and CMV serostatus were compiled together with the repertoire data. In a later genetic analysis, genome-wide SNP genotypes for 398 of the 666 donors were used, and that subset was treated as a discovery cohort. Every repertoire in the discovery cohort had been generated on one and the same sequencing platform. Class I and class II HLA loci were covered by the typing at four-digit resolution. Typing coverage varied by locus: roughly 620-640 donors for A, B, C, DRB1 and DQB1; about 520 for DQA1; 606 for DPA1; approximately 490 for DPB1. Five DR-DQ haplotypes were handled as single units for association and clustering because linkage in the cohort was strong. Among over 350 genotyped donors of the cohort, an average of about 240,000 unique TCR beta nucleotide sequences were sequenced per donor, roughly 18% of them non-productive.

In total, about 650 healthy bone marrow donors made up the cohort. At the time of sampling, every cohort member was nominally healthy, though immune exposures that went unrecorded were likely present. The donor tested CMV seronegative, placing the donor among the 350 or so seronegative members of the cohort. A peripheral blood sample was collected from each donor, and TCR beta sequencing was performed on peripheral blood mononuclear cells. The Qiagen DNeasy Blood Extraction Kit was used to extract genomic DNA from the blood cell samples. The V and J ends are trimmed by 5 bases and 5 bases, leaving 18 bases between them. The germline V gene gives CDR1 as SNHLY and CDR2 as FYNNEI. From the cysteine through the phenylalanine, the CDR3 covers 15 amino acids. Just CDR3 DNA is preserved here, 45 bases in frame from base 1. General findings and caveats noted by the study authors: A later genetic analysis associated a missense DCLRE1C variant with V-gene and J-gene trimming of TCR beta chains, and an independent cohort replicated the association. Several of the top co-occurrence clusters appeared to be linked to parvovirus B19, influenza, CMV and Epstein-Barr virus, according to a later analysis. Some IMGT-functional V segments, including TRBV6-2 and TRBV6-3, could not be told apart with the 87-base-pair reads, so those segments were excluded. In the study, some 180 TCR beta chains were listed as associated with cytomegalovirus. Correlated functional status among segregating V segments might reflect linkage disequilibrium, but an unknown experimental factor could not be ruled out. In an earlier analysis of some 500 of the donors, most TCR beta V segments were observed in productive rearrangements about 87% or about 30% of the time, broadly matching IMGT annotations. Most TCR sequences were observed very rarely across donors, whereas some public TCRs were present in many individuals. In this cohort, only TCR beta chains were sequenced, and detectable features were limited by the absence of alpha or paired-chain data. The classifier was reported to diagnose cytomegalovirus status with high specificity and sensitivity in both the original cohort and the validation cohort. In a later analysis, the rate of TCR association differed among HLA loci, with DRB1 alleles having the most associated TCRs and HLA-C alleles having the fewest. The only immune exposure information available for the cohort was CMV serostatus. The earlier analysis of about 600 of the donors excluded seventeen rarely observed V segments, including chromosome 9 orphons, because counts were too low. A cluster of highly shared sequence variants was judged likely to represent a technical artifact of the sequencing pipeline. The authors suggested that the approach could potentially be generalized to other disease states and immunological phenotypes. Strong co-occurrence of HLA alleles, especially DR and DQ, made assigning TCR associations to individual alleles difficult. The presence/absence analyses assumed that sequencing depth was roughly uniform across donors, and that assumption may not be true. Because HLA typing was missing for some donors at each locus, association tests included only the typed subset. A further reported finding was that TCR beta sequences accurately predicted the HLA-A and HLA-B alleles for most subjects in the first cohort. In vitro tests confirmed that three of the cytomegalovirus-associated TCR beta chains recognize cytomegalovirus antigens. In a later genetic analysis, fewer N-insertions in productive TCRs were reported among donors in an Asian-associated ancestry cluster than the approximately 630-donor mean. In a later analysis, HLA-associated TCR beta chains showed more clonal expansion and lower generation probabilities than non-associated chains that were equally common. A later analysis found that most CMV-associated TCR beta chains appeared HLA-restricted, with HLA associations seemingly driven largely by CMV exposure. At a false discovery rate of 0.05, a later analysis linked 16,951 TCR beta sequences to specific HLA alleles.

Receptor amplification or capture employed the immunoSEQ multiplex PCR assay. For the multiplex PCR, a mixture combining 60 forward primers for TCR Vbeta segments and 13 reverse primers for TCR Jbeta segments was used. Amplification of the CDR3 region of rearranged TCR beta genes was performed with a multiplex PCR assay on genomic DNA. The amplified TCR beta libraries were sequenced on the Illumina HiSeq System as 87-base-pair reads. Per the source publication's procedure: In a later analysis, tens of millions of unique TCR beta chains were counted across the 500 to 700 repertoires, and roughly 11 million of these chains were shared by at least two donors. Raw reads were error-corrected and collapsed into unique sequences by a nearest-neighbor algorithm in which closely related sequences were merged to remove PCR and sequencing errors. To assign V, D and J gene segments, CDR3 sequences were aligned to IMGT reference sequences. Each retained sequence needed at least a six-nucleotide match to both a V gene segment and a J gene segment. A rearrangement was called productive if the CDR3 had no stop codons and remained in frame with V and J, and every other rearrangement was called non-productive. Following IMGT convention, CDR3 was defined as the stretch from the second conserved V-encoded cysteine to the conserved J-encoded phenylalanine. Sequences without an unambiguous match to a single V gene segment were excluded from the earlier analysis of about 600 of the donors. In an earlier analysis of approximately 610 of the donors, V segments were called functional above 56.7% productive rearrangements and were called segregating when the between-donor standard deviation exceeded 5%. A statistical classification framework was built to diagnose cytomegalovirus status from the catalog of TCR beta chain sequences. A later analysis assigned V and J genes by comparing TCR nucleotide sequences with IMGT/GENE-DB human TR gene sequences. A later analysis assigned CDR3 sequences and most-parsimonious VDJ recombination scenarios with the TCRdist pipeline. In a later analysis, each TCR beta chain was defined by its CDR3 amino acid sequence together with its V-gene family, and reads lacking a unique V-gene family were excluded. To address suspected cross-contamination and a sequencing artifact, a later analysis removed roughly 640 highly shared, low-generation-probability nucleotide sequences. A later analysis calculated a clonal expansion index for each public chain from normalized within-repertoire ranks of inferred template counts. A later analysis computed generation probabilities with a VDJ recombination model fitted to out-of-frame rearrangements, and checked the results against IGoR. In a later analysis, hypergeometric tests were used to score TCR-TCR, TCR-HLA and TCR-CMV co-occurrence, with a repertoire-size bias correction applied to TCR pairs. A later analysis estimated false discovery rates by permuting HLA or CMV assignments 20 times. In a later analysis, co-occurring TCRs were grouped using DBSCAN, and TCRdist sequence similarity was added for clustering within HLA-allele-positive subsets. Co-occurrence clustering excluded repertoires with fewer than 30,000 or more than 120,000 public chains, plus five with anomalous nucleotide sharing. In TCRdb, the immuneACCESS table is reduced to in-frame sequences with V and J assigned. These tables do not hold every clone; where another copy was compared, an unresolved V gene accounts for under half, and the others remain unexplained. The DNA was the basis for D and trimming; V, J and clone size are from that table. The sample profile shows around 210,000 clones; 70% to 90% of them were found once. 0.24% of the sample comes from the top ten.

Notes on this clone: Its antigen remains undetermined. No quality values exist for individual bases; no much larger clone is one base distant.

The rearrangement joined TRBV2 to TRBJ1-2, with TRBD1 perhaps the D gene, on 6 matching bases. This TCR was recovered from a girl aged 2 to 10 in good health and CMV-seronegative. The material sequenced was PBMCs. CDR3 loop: CASSPDSGTGYGYTF. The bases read TGTGCCAGCAGTCCCGATTCTGGAACAGGGTATGGCTACACCTTC.